This T cell receptor beta chain was found in a study of blood T cell repertoires in COVID-19 (dated by TCRdb to 2020 to 2022). Context from the whole study: Collaborator samples came from the United States, Italy and Spain and covered acute and convalescent phases of COVID-19. The prospective study material was composed of cDNA or gDNA derived from T cells, B-cell-depleted T cells, or PBMCs. The dataset comprised deeply sampled blood TCRbeta repertoires from subjects exposed to, actively infected with, or recovered from COVID-19. The repertoires were released in a freely available public database intended as a resource for research on the immune response to SARS-CoV-2. The samples were drawn from two sources: the first 160 participants of the ongoing ImmuneRACE study, and fewer than 1,500 subjects contributed by 6 global collaborators. Nearly every sample came with metadata listing a de-identified subject ID, COVID-19 status, age in years and sex. HLA class I and class II types, where available, came from metadata supplied by the sample provider rather than from assay-based typing. Broader findings and caveats from the paper: The quantity of clinical and demographic metadata differed by source and by participant and was supplied without curation.

About this clone: Its antigen is still unknown. The sample holds no much larger clone one base away, and base qualities are not on file.

CDR1 and CDR2 (KGHDR, SFDVKD) derive from the germline V gene. Germline trimming amounts to 7 bases on V and 6 bases on J, with 18 as the count of junction bases outside the gene matches. From its cysteine to its phenylalanine, the CDR3 spans 18 amino acids. Just CDR3 DNA is preserved here, 54 bases in frame from base 1. Participants in the prospective study were enrolled through a virtual design, were aged roughly 18 to 90 years, and lived in 24 United States geographic areas. In the prospective study, participants were assigned to cohorts based on the clinical history participants reported in a screening survey and a study questionnaire. ImmuneRACE Cohort 3 recovered participants were defined by two consecutive negative NP/OP PCR tests, healthcare professional clearance, or symptom resolution. Mobile phlebotomists in the prospective study collected whole blood, serum and a nasopharyngeal or oropharyngeal swab from every participant. Prospective study participants could optionally give additional blood draws and questionnaires over an approximately 2-month period. Blood samples from the prospective study were shipped frozen or at room temperature prior to DNA extraction.

The immunoSEQ Assay, a bias-controlled multiplex PCR, was used to amplify TCRbeta CDR3 regions from genomic DNA. The authors processed their data as follows. Nucleated cell counts per sample were estimated from amplification of reference gene primers within the assay. To quantify the absolute abundance of each unique TCRbeta CDR3 rearrangement, sequence reads were collapsed and filtered. For each sample, productive Simpson clonality was calculated by taking the square root of Simpson's diversity index across productive rearrangements. TCRdb took this table from immuneACCESS and kept in-frame rearrangements with V and J called. Such tables lack part of the clones; where checked against another copy, unresolved V genes explain under half of the gap, and the rest is unexplained. V, J and clone size reflect that table, while D and trimming were determined from the DNA. For this sample the table gives a few hundred thousand clones, of which over 80% were detected only once. The ten largest clones capture 6.8% of the sample.

This TCR was sampled from a woman aged 40 to 50 who had recovered from COVID-19. The chain is made from TRBV24-1 and TRBJ2-1, and TRBD2 aligns with 9 junction nucleotides. The specimen was PBMCs or T cells enriched from blood (not recorded which). The DNA sequence is given as TGTGCCACCAGCCCCTCCCTATTAGCGGGAGCAGGAGGCAATGAGCAGTTCTTC. It is translated as CATSPSLLAGAGGNEQFF.